This TCR beta chain emerged from a study of T cell clonotyping in hematopoietic cell transplantation. Germline V CDR1 and CDR2: SEHNR, FQNEAQ (reference sequence). J was trimmed by 5 bases and V by 3 bases; bases with no gene match: 3. The CDR3 runs to 15 residues. This clone occurred once. The data were produced by immunoSEQ multiplex PCR, yet TCRdb's version contains in-frame clones alone and is incomplete. This table holds about 4,300 clones, roughly 94% found once. The rearrangement joins TRBV7-9 to TRBJ2-2, with 10 positions matching TRBD2. The TCR comes from a male patient aged 70 to 80 who had an allogeneic stem cell transplant from an unrelated donor, so T cells may come from the graft donor. Some clones in this sample may be carry-over from other donors' samples. Specimen: peripheral blood mononuclear cells, collected 30 days after allogeneic stem cell transplant. The CDR3: CASSLGSGRTGELFF. CDR3 coding DNA: TGTGCCAGCAGCTTGGGTAGCGGGAGGACCGGGGAGCTGTTTTTT. Using reference TRBV7-9 and TRBJ2-2 for the parts outside the CDR3, the full variable domain is DTGVSQNPRHKITKRGQNVTFRCDPISEHNRLYWYRQTLGQGPEFLTYFQNEAQLEKSRLLSDRFSAERPKGSFSTLEIQRTEQGDSAMYLCASSLGSGRTGELFFGEGSRLTVL.